A single sample is the source of the 30 T cell receptor beta chains below, sequenced in a study of T cells in tumors after PD-1 blockade. TCRdb keeps only in-frame clones here, not all; method: immunoSEQ multiplex PCR. This sample carries under 40,000 clones, 73% of them seen once, and the ten largest clones take approximately 40%. The starting material was PBMCs, obtained after anti-PD-1 treatment. The receptors shown here come from a human donor with basal cell carcinoma.

The V and J genes are TRBV9 and TRBJ2-3; TRBD2 matches at 8 bases. Germline CDR1 and CDR2: SGDLS and YYNGEE. J was trimmed by 9 bases and V by 4 bases; bases with no gene match: 4. The CDR3 loop spans 12 amino acids. The CDR3 protein is CASSLSGGTQYF. The CDR3 DNA reads TGTGCCAGCAGCCTCTCGGGGGGGACGCAGTATTTT.

This chain uses TRBV9 with TRBJ1-2; D unresolved. V was pared by 3 bases and J by 4 bases, with 10 bases between. Germline V CDR1 and CDR2: SGDLS, YYNGEE. The CDR3 loop spans 13 amino acids. CDR3 protein: CASSGHFSYGYTF. CDR3 nucleotide sequence: TGTGCCAGCAGCGGACATTTTTCCTATGGCTACACCTTC.

This clone was observed a handful of times. The same CDR3 arises from other DNA sequences in this sample as well. The chain carries TRBV9 and TRBJ2-7; TRBD1 matches 10 bases. Germline V gene data show CDR1 as SGDLS and CDR2 as YYNGEE. Trimming took 3 bases from V and 2 from J; bases not matched to a gene: 2. The CDR3 sequence is 14 residues long. The CDR3: CASSAGQGPYEQYF. The CDR3 nucleotides are TGTGCCAGCAGCGCGGGACAGGGGCCCTACGAGCAGTACTTC. Supplemented by reference TRBV9 and TRBJ2-7, the full variable domain reads DSGVTQTPKHLITATGQRVTLRCSPRSGDLSVYWYQQSLDQGLQFLIQYYNGEERAKGNILERFSAQQFPDLHSELNLSSLELGDSALYFCASSAGQGPYEQYFGPGTRLTVT.

The chain has TRBV19 and TRBJ2-3, with 7 nucleotides matching TRBD2. The CDR3 runs to 14 residues. Trimming removed 6 bases from V and 2 bases from J; junction bases left unmatched: 5. Germline loops: CDR1 LNHDA, CDR2 SQIVND (reference sequence). CDR3 region: CASRAGTTTDTQYF. CDR3 sequence (DNA): TGTGCCAGTAGGGCAGGGACTACCACAGATACGCAGTATTTT.

This chain uses TRBV5-4 with TRBJ2-7; 9 bases agree with TRBD2. The CDR3 runs 15 residues. J gave up 3 bases and V 3 bases, and 7 bases lay outside the gene matches. CDR1 is SGHNT and CDR2 is YYREEE in the germline V gene (reference sequence). The CDR3 region is CASSSSGRSGYEQYF. Written as DNA, the CDR3 is TGTGCCAGCAGCTCCAGCGGGAGGTCAGGCTACGAGCAGTACTTC.

This clone was recorded once. The V gene is TRBV6-5, the J gene TRBJ1-5; D not certain. Looked up from germline, CDR1 is MNHEY and CDR2 is SVGAGI. The CDR3 has 14 residues. V shed 5 bases and J shed 4 bases, with 12 bases lying between them. CDR3 in DNA: TGTGCCAGCAGTCGTCCCCCGCCAAATCAGCCCCAGCATTTT. Translation gives CASSRPPPNQPQHF.

The chain joins TRBV6-5 to TRBJ1-1; D ambiguous. CDR3 size: 12 residues. The V end lost 2 bases, the J end lost 4 bases, and 5 bases lay between the germline ends. CDR1 and CDR2 from the germline V gene are MNHEY and SVGAGI. The CDR3 loop is CASSYGPTEAFF. The DNA for the CDR3 is TGTGCCAGCAGTTACGGTCCCACTGAAGCTTTCTTT.

The J gene is TRBJ1-5, the V gene TRBV7-2; a possible D gene is TRBD1 (5 bases). Between the trimmed V and J ends, which lost 5 bases and 6 bases, there was a span of 17 bases. The CDR3 is 15 amino acids. CDR1 is SGHTA and CDR2 is FQGNSA in the germline V gene. DNA for the CDR3: TGTGCCAGCAGCCAAAGCCGGGGCAGGGCTCAGCCCCAGCATTTT. Translation gives CASSQSRGRAQPQHF.

This chain connects TRBV5-6 to TRBJ1-1; TRBD1 matches 10 bases. Germline values: CDR1 SGHDT, CDR2 YYEEEE. This CDR3 comprises 15 residues. V was pared by 4 bases and J by 5 bases, with 8 bases of the junction left unmatched. CDR3 loop: CASSKPGQGSTEAFF. The CDR3 nucleotides are TGTGCCAGCAGCAAACCGGGACAGGGGTCGACTGAAGCTTTCTTT. Combining the CDR3 with reference TRBV5-6 and TRBJ1-1 gives the whole variable domain DAGVTQSPTHLIKTRGQQVTLRCSPKSGHDTVSWYQQALGQGPQFIFQYYEEEERQRGNFPDRFSGHQFPNYSSELNVNALLLGDSALYLCASSKPGQGSTEAFFGQGTRLTVV.

The chain uses TRBV3-1 (or the pseudogene TRBV3-2) and TRBJ2-3; D possibly uses TRBD1 or TRBD2 (6 bases each). V was shortened by 6 bases and J by 5 bases, with 12 bases between the two germline ends. Germline V CDR1 and CDR2: LGHDT, YNNKEL (reference sequence). The length of the CDR3 is 13 residues. CDR3 loop: CASRGGGLDTQYF. DNA for the CDR3: TGTGCCAGCAGGGGGGGCGGGTTAGATACGCAGTATTTT.

The chain has TRBV6-1 and TRBJ2-5; D is uncertain. The CDR3 spans 13 residues. CDR1 is MNHNS and CDR2 is SASEGT in the germline V gene. V was pared by 3 bases and J by 4 bases, with 9 bases between. The CDR3 DNA is TGTGCCAGCAGTGAGTTACTGCGAGAGACCCAGTACTTC. Protein: CASSELLRETQYF.

This clone came up a few times. V gene TRBV12-3 or TRBV12-4 combines with J gene TRBJ2-5; D is unresolved. Trimming left V 4 bases short and J 11 bases short, with 17 bases between. The CDR3 length is 13 residues. CDR3 nucleotide sequence: TGTGCCAGCAGTTACACCCGAAACAACAAGCAGTACTTC. Translated, it gives CASSYTRNNKQYF.

The table lists this clone with a few counts. The chain recombines TRBV4-1 with TRBJ2-1, with TRBD2 as a possible D gene (5 bases). CDR3 length: 16 residues. Trimming removed 1 base at V and 6 bases at J, with 16 bases between. Germline assignment: CDR1 MGHRA and CDR2 YSYEKL. This CDR3 is CASSQAQRLTINEQFF. CDR3 nucleotides: TGCGCCAGCAGCCAAGCCCAGCGGCTTACCATCAATGAGCAGTTCTTC.

The chain is built from TRBV5-5 and TRBJ1-5; D is unresolved. The CDR3 contains 15 residues. CDR1 and CDR2 (germline): SGHKS, YYEKEE (reference sequence). The V end was cut by 2 bases, the J end by 5 bases, with 14 bases between. The DNA of the CDR3 is TGTGCCAGCAGCTTAGGGAGGCCCGGGGATCAGCCCCAGCATTTT. Its protein product is CASSLGRPGDQPQHF.

The chain links TRBV19 to TRBJ2-5; D is uncertain. Germline V lookup: CDR1 LNHDA, CDR2 SQIVND (reference sequence). The CDR3 is 11 amino acids. Trimming removed 6 bases from V and 5 bases from J, with 7 bases in between. CDR3 sequence (DNA): TGTGCCAGTAGGCCGCCGGAGACCCAGTACTTC. Its protein product is CASRPPETQYF.

The V gene is TRBV9, the J gene TRBJ2-7; the D gene is possibly TRBD2 (6 bases). The CDR3 has 15 amino acids. Germline CDR1 is SGDLS and CDR2 is YYNGEE. V was clipped by 0 bases and J by 0 bases, with 10 bases between them. The CDR3 bases are TGTGCCAGCAGCGTAGAGGCCGGGAGCTCCTACGAGCAGTACTTC. It is translated as CASSVEAGSSYEQYF.

The rearrangement uses TRBV7-9 and TRBJ2-2; the D call may be TRBD1 or TRBD2 (5 bases each). The germline gives CDR1 SEHNR, CDR2 FQNEAQ (reference sequence). V lost 5 bases, J lost 7 bases, and 8 bases lay in between. The CDR3 is 12 residues long. The CDR3 DNA reads TGTGCCAGCAGCCCTGGGGGCGGGGAGCTGTTTTTT. This encodes CASSPGGGELFF.

The rearrangement links TRBV6-6 to TRBJ2-3; 9 nucleotides line up with TRBD1. The V segment lost 5 bases and the J segment 6 bases; nucleotides outside the gene matches: 12. The CDR3 totals 16 residues. The germline V gene encodes CDR1 MNHNY and CDR2 SVGAGI (reference sequence). CDR3 residues: CASSLTGTGLWDTQYF. DNA of the CDR3: TGTGCCAGCAGTCTAACCGGGACAGGGCTCTGGGATACGCAGTATTTT.

The rearrangement links TRBV28 to TRBJ2-7, with D unclear. Germline V gene sequence: CDR1 MDHEN, CDR2 SYDVKM. V lost 6 bases to trimming and J lost 5 bases, with 20 bases between them. CDR3 length: 15 amino acids. The CDR3 nucleotides are TGTGCCAGCAGCCCTTCGCGACGGATTCGGGACGAGCAGTACTTC. This gives the protein CASSPSRRIRDEQYF.

The genes are TRBV6-2 or TRBV6-3 and TRBJ2-7; no clear D. Trimming stripped 2 bases from V and 4 bases from J, with 6 bases between. Germline V gene sequence: CDR1 MNHEY, CDR2 SVGEGT. CDR3 length: 12 residues. The CDR3 nucleotides are TGTGCCAGCAGTTACGGACGGTACGAGCAGTACTTC. This gives the protein CASSYGRYEQYF.

This chain connects TRBV29-1 to TRBJ2-4; possibly TRBD1 for D (6 bases). CDR3 length: 14 amino acids. CDR1 is SQVTM and CDR2 is ANQGSEA in the germline V gene. Deletions cut 7 bases from V and 3 bases from J, with 16 bases between. The CDR3 coding sequence is TGCAGCGGTACCGATACAGGGAGCAAAAACATTCAGTACTTC. Translated, it gives CSGTDTGSKNIQYF.

V is TRBV6-5 and J is TRBJ2-3, with TRBD2 matching over 11 bases. CDR3 length: 13 residues. Trimming took 4 bases from V and 9 from J; bases not matched to a gene: 3. Germline V gene sequence: CDR1 MNHEY, CDR2 SVGAGI. CDR3: CASSFGTSGTQYF. The DNA of the CDR3 is TGTGCCAGCAGTTTCGGGACTAGCGGAACGCAGTATTTT.

A few counts support this clone. The V gene is TRBV18, the J gene TRBJ2-5, with D perhaps TRBD2 (5 bases). This CDR3 spans 15 amino acids. V was clipped by 4 bases and J by 4 bases, with 16 bases between them. Germline CDR1 and CDR2: KGHSH and LQKENI. CDR3 in DNA: TGTGCCAGCTCACTGGCGGGTCCACCCCCAGAGACCCAGTACTTC. It specifies CASSLAGPPPETQYF. The complete variable domain, with remaining parts taken from reference TRBV18 and TRBJ2-5, reads NAGVMQNPRHLVRRRGQEARLRCSPMKGHSHVYWYRQLPEEGLKFMVYLQKENIIDESGMPKERFSAEFPKEGPSILRIQQVVRGDSAAYFCASSLAGPPPETQYFGPGTRLLVL.

The chain is built from TRBV5-1 and TRBJ2-3; D is ambiguous. The length of the CDR3 is 14 residues. The germline V gene has CDR1 SGHRS and CDR2 YFSETQ. V lost 1 base and J 2 bases, leaving 8 bases between the germline ends. In DNA form, the CDR3 reads TGCGCCAGCAGCTTGCGTCTGACCACAGATACGCAGTATTTT. Its translation: CASSLRLTTDTQYF.

The chain links TRBV7-9 to TRBJ2-7; D gene uncertain. V lost 10 bases to trimming and J lost 2 bases, with 18 bases between them. This CDR3 contains 14 residues. Germline CDR1 and CDR2: SEHNR and FQNEAQ (reference sequence). The CDR3 spells CATSASFVPYEQYF. In nucleotides, the CDR3 is TGTGCCACCTCGGCTAGTTTCGTCCCCTACGAGCAGTACTTC.

J is TRBJ2-2 and V is TRBV18; a weak D match, TRBD2 (6 bases). The CDR3 length is 16 residues. Trimming left V 3 bases short and J 0 bases short, with 11 bases between. Germline V lookup: CDR1 KGHSH, CDR2 LQKENI. The CDR3: CASSPPGVANTGELFF. Here the CDR3 DNA reads TGTGCCAGCTCACCCCCGGGAGTTGCGAACACCGGGGAGCTGTTTTTT.

The V call is TRBV4-1, the J call TRBJ2-3; 11 bases line up with TRBD2. The CDR3 sequence is 17 residues long. With 3 bases clipped from V and 7 bases from J, the junction kept 12 bases outside the gene matches. The germline CDR1 and CDR2 sequences are MGHRA and YSYEKL. CDR3 region: CASSQGPTSGSTNTQYF. The CDR3 DNA follows: TGCGCCAGCAGCCAGGGCCCCACTAGCGGGAGCACCAATACGCAGTATTTT.

The genes are TRBV6-5 and TRBJ1-2; D unresolved. Trimming removed 6 bases at V and 8 bases at J, with 13 bases between. The CDR3 totals 12 residues. In germline, CDR1 is MNHEY, CDR2 SVGAGI. The CDR3 coding sequence is TGTGCCAGCAGAGGGCCCGCGGGGGGCTACACCTTC. Amino acids: CASRGPAGGYTF.

The V gene is TRBV3-1 (or the pseudogene TRBV3-2), the J gene TRBJ1-2; 7 bases are a match to TRBD1. The germline CDR1 and CDR2 sequences are LGHDT and YNNKEL (reference sequence). The CDR3 has 15 amino acids. Trimming took 4 bases from V and 4 from J; bases not matched to a gene: 9. In nucleotides, the CDR3 is TGTGCCAGCAGCCCCAGACAGGGATCGGGCTATGGCTACACCTTC. It codes for CASSPRQGSGYGYTF.

This clone was seen only a few times. This chain connects TRBV7-9 to TRBJ1-3; D is possibly TRBD1 (5 bases). This CDR3 spans 16 amino acids. Trimming took off 1 base at V and 0 bases at J, with 10 bases between the two ends. Germline values: CDR1 SEHNR, CDR2 FQNEAQ (reference sequence). The CDR3 DNA sequence: TGTGCCAGCAGCTTAGGCGCAGGGAACTCTGGAAACACCATATATTTT. Its protein product is CASSLGAGNSGNTIYF.